The 23 T cell receptor beta chains below come from one sample, sequenced in a study of memory CD4+ T cells and cytomegalovirus serostatus. Produced via immunoSEQ multiplex PCR; TCRdb's table is partial and in-frame only. The sample contains around 53,000 clones, about three quarters of which appear only once. Single viable CD3+CD4+CD8-CD45RO+ cells were sorted as the memory CD4+ T cells. The sample was memory CD4+ T cells from blood. Receptor source: an adult in good health and CMV-seropositive.

The chain couples TRBV5-1 to TRBJ2-7; 10 bases align to TRBD1. The junction had 6 bases not matched to a gene; V was cut back by 0 bases and J by 3 bases. From germline, CDR1 is SGHRS and CDR2 YFSETQ. The CDR3 consists of 16 residues. As DNA, the CDR3 is TGCGCCAGCAGCTTGGCGGGTGGGACAGGGGTCTACGAGCAGTACTTC. Protein product: CASSLAGGTGVYEQYF.

The chain is built from TRBV27 and TRBJ2-6; perhaps TRBD1 as D (6 bases). V lost 2 bases, J lost 4 bases, and 12 bases lay in between. CDR3 size: 16 residues. Germline V gene data show CDR1 as MNHEY and CDR2 as SMNVEV (reference sequence). CDR3 DNA sequence: TGTGCCAGCAGTTTAGCCGGACAGTCGGGGGCCAACGTCCTGACTTTC. Amino acids: CASSLAGQSGANVLTF.

The rearrangement links TRBV5-1 to TRBJ2-7; TRBD1 agrees at 7 bases. Germline V gene lookup returns CDR1 SGHRS and CDR2 YFSETQ. V dropped 4 bases and J dropped 0; count of bases not matched to a gene: 4. This CDR3 has 14 amino acids. CDR3 in amino acids: CASSPRTGSYEQYF. CDR3 coding DNA: TGCGCCAGCAGCCCTCGGACAGGCTCCTACGAGCAGTACTTC.

This chain links TRBV4-1 with TRBJ1-1; a possible D gene is TRBD1 (5 bases). The CDR3 totals 17 residues. Germline lookup yields CDR1 MGHRA and CDR2 YSYEKL. Trimming pared 1 base from V and 1 base from J, leaving 16 bases between. The CDR3 sequence: CASSQVGWGRPNTEAFF. The CDR3 DNA is TGCGCCAGCAGCCAAGTTGGTTGGGGCAGGCCGAACACTGAAGCTTTCTTT.

The rearrangement joins TRBV30 to TRBJ2-1; D assignment may be TRBD1 or TRBD2 (5 bases each). There are 12 residues in the CDR3. V lost 3 bases to trimming and J lost 8 bases, with 11 bases between them. Germline loops: CDR1 GTSNPN, CDR2 SVGIG (reference sequence). CDR3 sequence (DNA): TGTGCCTGGAGCGGGACCTTAGATGAGCAGTTCTTC. Translating it yields CAWSGTLDEQFF.

This chain joins TRBV6-1 and TRBJ2-7, with TRBD1 matching over 8 bases. CDR3 length equals 11 residues. From germline, CDR1 is MNHNS and CDR2 SASEGT. Trimming cost V 6 bases and J 6 bases; bases outside gene matches: 1. The CDR3 nucleotides are TGTGCCAGCAGCACAGGGGGCGAGCAGTACTTC. Residues: CASSTGGEQYF.

J is TRBJ2-1 and V is TRBV7-9, with TRBD2 matching 11 bases. V lost 1 base, J lost 9 bases, and 8 bases stayed unmatched. CDR1 and CDR2 from the germline V gene are SEHNR and FQNEAQ (reference sequence). The CDR3 length is 16 residues. Written as DNA, the CDR3 is TGTGCCAGCAGCTTAGACGGGGGGCTAGCGGGAGGTGAGCAGTTCTTC. This translates into CASSLDGGLAGGEQFF.

The J gene is TRBJ2-1, the V gene TRBV5-5; the match to TRBD1 covers 9 bases. After removal of 0 bases from V and 6 bases from J, the junction contained 4 bases not matched to a gene. The CDR3 has 15 residues. Per germline, CDR1 SGHKS and CDR2 YYEKEE (reference sequence). The CDR3 DNA sequence: TGTGCCAGCAGCTTGGTGGACAGGGGCTCCAATGAGCAGTTCTTC. Translating it yields CASSLVDRGSNEQFF.

The V call is TRBV19, the J call TRBJ2-6, with D hard to call. Trimming took off 2 bases at V and 4 bases at J, with 9 bases between the two ends. Germline CDR1 and CDR2: LNHDA and SQIVND (reference sequence). CDR3 length: 15 amino acids. CDR3 DNA sequence: TGTGCCAGTAGTATATCTAGAGCCGGGGCCAACGTCCTGACTTTC. It yields the protein CASSISRAGANVLTF.

This clone has just a few counts. The rearrangement joins TRBV6-5 to TRBJ2-7; 8 bases line up with TRBD1. Germline loops: CDR1 MNHEY, CDR2 SVGAGI. V shed 5 bases, J shed 3 bases, and the junction held 9 bases outside the gene matches. The CDR3 extends over 15 amino acids. CDR3 nucleotides: TGTGCCAGCAGTCCCCCTGGACAGGGTCGCTACGAGCAGTACTTC. It is translated as CASSPPGQGRYEQYF.

The chain carries TRBV19 and TRBJ1-5, with 9 nucleotides matching TRBD1. The V and J ends lost 7 bases and 1 base, in that order; junction bases with no gene match: 5. Germline loops: CDR1 LNHDA, CDR2 SQIVND (reference sequence). CDR3 length: 15 amino acids. CDR3 in amino acids: CASNLQGASNQPQHF. Written as DNA, the CDR3 is TGTGCCAGTAACCTACAGGGGGCGAGCAATCAGCCCCAGCATTTT.

This chain uses TRBV28 with TRBJ2-3; D gene unclear. The V gene's germline CDR1 is MDHEN and CDR2 SYDVKM. The CDR3 sequence is 11 residues long. V lost 7 bases to trimming and J lost 6 bases, with 8 bases between them. The CDR3 DNA follows: TGTGCCAGCACCGGGTGGGATACGCAGTATTTT. It specifies CASTGWDTQYF.

This chain connects TRBV4-1 to TRBJ1-1, with TRBD1 as a possible D gene (5 bases). CDR1 MGHRA and CDR2 YSYEKL come from the germline V gene. The V and J ends lost 5 bases and 5 bases respectively, with 18 bases between them. The CDR3 covers 15 residues. CDR3: CASSFQGEGLTEAFF. The CDR3 DNA is TGCGCCAGCAGCTTCCAGGGAGAAGGGCTTACTGAAGCTTTCTTT.

This clone was recorded a few times. CDR3 sequence: CASSTGLAVAKNIQYF. In nucleotides, the CDR3 is TGTGCCAGCAGCACAGGACTAGCGGTAGCCAAAAACATTCAGTACTTC. The chain combines TRBV7-2 with TRBJ2-4; 10 bases are a match to TRBD2. Germline V lookup: CDR1 SGHTA, CDR2 FQGNSA. V was clipped by 5 bases and J by 0 bases; unmatched bases: 4. The CDR3 runs to 16 residues.

In this sample, this clone turned up a few times. This rearrangement joins TRBV6-6 to TRBJ1-1; the D gene is possibly TRBD1 (6 bases). The CDR3 covers 14 residues. CDR1 and CDR2 (germline): MNHNY, SVGAGI (reference sequence). V lost 6 bases to trimming and J lost 10 bases, with 21 bases between them. DNA for the CDR3: TGTGCCAGCAGGGCACAGGGATCTGTGATTGGAGCTTTCTTT. Its protein product is CASRAQGSVIGAFF.

The chain employs TRBV7-9 and TRBJ1-4, with 7 bases aligning to TRBD1. Germline V CDR1 and CDR2: SEHNR, FQNEAQ (reference sequence). CDR3 length: 16 amino acids. V lost 3 bases to trimming and J lost 7 bases; unmatched junction nucleotides: 11. Here the CDR3 DNA reads TGTGCCAGCAGCTTCGGCTCAGGGGGTGTAAGTGAAAAACTGTTTTTT. Translating gives CASSFGSGGVSEKLFF. The variable domain in full, with the rest retrieved from reference TRBV7-9 and TRBJ1-4, is DTGVSQNPRHKITKRGQNVTFRCDPISEHNRLYWYRQTLGQGPEFLTYFQNEAQLEKSRLLSDRFSAERPKGSFSTLEIQRTEQGDSAMYLCASSFGSGGVSEKLFFGSGTQLSVL.

The chain uses TRBV14 and TRBJ2-7, with TRBD2 identical over 7 bases. The length of the CDR3 is 15 residues. Germline values: CDR1 SGHDN, CDR2 FVKESK. With 4 bases clipped from V and 4 bases from J, the junction kept 10 bases outside the gene matches. Written as DNA, the CDR3 is TGTGCCAGCAGCCCCCCGGGAGGCGGAAAGTACGAGCAGTACTTC. This codes for CASSPPGGGKYEQYF.

The J gene is TRBJ1-5, the V gene TRBV7-8, with D possibly being TRBD1 (6 bases). The CDR3 sequence is 14 residues long. Germline V lookup: CDR1 SGHVS, CDR2 FQNEAQ. V lost 1 base to trimming and J lost 4 bases, with 8 bases between them. The CDR3, as DNA: TGTGCCAGCAGCTTAGGACAGGAAAATCAGCCCCAGCATTTT. This encodes CASSLGQENQPQHF. The complete variable domain, with remaining parts taken from reference TRBV7-8 and TRBJ1-5, reads GAGVSQSPRYKVAKRGQDVALRCDPISGHVSLFWYQQALGQGPEFLTYFQNEAQLDKSGLPSDRFFAERPEGSVSTLKIQRTQQEDSAVYLCASSLGQENQPQHFGDGTRLSIL.

The chain is built from TRBV13 and TRBJ2-1; 10 bases match TRBD2. Per germline, CDR1 PRHDT and CDR2 FYEKMQ (reference sequence). The CDR3 contains 14 residues. Germline trimming cut 1 base from V and 6 bases from J; bases unmatched to any gene: 0. In DNA form, the CDR3 reads TGTGCCAGCAGCTTAGTAGCGGGAGGCAATGAGCAGTTCTTC. This codes for CASSLVAGGNEQFF.

This clone was recorded only once. The chain joins TRBV2 to TRBJ1-2; TRBD1 is a possible D gene (6 bases). This CDR3 is built from 14 residues. CDR1 is SNHLY, CDR2 FYNNEI, per germline. V was shortened by 3 bases and J by 4 bases, with 12 bases between the two germline ends. CDR3 protein: CASSDRGGSYGYTF. The CDR3, as DNA: TGTGCCAGCAGTGACAGGGGAGGGTCCTATGGCTACACCTTC.

The chain employs TRBV5-6 and TRBJ1-1; TRBD1 agrees at 7 bases. The CDR3 consists of 14 residues. The germline CDR1 and CDR2 sequences are SGHDT and YYEEEE. The trim removed 2 bases at V and 5 bases at J, leaving 6 bases unmatched. CDR3 nucleotides: TGTGCCAGCAGCTTTCGCCCAGGGGGTACTGAAGCTTTCTTT. Protein sequence: CASSFRPGGTEAFF.

J is TRBJ2-5 and V is TRBV18, with D unresolved. CDR1 KGHSH and CDR2 LQKENI come from the germline V gene. The V gene lost 4 bases and the J gene lost 0 bases, with 9 bases spanning the gap. The CDR3 contains 14 residues. The CDR3 spells CASSLGPYQETQYF. The CDR3 DNA reads as TGTGCCAGCTCACTCGGGCCGTACCAAGAGACCCAGTACTTC.

The V gene is TRBV7-2, the J gene TRBJ1-1, with D unclear. Germline assignment: CDR1 SGHTA and CDR2 FQGNSA. Between the trimmed V and J ends, which lost 1 base and 10 bases, there was a span of 19 bases. CDR3 size: 15 residues. The CDR3 nucleotides are TGTGCCAGCAGCTTAGGTGTGCTGGGGTCGGGCGGAGCTTTCTTT. This encodes CASSLGVLGSGGAFF.